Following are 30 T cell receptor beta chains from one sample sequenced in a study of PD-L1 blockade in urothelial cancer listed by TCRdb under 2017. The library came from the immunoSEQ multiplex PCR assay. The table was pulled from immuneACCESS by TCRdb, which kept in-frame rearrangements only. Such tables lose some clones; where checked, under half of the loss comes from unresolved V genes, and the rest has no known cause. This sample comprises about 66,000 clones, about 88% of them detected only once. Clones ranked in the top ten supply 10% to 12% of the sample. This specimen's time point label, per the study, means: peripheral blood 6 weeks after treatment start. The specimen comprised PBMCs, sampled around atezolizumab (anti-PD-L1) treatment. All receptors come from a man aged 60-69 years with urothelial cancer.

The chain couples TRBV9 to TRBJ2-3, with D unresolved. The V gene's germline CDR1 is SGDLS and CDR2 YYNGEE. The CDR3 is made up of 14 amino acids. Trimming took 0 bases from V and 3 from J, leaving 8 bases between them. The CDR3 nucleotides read TGTGCCAGCAGCGTAGGAGGCTATACAGATACGCAGTATTTT. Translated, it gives CASSVGGYTDTQYF.

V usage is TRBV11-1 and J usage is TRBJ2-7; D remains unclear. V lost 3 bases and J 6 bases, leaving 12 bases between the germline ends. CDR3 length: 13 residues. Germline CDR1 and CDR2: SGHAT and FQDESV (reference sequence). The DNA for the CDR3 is TGTGCCAGCAGCTTCAATCAGGCAGTCGAGCAGTACTTC. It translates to CASSFNQAVEQYF.

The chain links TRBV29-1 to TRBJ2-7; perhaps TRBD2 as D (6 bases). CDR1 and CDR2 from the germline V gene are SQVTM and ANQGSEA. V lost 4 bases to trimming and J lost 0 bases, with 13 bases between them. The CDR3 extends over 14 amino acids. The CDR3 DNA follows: TGCAGCGTTGGGGAGGCCACGTACTCCTACGAGCAGTACTTC. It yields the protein CSVGEATYSYEQYF.

Here the CDR3 DNA reads TGTGCCAGCAGTTCAGGGGGGCTGCCCGACTACGAGCAGTACTTC. Its protein is CASSSGGLPDYEQYF. The chain recombines TRBV6-1 with TRBJ2-7; tentative D call: TRBD1 (7 bases). Trimming left V 5 bases short and J 3 bases short, with 17 bases between. CDR1 and CDR2 (germline): MNHNS, SASEGT. The CDR3 spans 15 residues.

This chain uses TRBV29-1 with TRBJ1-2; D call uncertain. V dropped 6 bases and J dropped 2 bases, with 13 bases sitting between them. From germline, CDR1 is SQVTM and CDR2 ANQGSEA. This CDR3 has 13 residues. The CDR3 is CSVDTSPNYGYTF. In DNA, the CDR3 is TGCAGCGTAGACACAAGCCCGAACTATGGCTACACCTTC.

In nucleotides, the CDR3 is TGTGCCAGCAGTGTTCGACAGGGTCCCTACGAGCAGTACTTC. Translated: CASSVRQGPYEQYF. This rearrangement joins TRBV6-1 to TRBJ2-7, with 7 bases that match TRBD1. The CDR3 loop spans 14 amino acids. From germline, CDR1 is MNHNS and CDR2 SASEGT. With V trimmed by 4 bases and J by 2 bases, 5 bases remained unmatched.

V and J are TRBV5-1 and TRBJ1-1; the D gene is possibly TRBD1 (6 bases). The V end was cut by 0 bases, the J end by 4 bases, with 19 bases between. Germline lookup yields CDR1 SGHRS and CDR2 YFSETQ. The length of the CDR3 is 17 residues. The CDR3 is CASSLESGAWIGTEAFF. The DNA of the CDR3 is TGCGCCAGCAGCTTGGAGTCAGGGGCATGGATCGGCACTGAAGCTTTCTTT.

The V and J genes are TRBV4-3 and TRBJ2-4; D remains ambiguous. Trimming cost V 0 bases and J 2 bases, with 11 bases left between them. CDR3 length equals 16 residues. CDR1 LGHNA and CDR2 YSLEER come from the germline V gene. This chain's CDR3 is CASSQEHRGTKNIQYF. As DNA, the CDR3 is TGCGCCAGCAGCCAAGAACACCGCGGCACCAAAAACATTCAGTACTTC.

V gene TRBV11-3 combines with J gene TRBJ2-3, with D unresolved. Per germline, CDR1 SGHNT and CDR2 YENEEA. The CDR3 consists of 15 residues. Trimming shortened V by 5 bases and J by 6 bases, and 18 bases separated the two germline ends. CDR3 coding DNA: TGTGCCAGCAGCCTAGGGCAGGTCCTTTCCGATACGCAGTATTTT. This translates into CASSLGQVLSDTQYF.

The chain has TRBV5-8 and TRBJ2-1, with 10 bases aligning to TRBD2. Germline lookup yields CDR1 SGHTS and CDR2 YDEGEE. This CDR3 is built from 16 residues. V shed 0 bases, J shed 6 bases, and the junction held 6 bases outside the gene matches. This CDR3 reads CASSLAGASGSNEQFF. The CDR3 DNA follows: TGTGCCAGCAGCTTGGCGGGGGCTAGCGGGAGCAATGAGCAGTTCTTC.

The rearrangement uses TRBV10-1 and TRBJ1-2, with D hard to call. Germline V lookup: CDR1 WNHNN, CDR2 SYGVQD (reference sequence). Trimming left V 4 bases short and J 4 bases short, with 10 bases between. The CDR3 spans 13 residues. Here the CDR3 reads CASSATTTYGYTF. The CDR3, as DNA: TGCGCCAGCAGTGCCACGACAACCTATGGCTACACCTTC.

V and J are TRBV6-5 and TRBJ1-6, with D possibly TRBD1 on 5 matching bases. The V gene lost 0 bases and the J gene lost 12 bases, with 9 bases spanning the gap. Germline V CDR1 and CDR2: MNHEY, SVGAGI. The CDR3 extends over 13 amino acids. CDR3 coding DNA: TGTGCCAGCAGTTACTCGATCGGGGGACCCCTCCACTTT. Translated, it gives CASSYSIGGPLHF.

In nucleotides, the CDR3 is TGTGCCAGCAGGGGACAGGGACGGTTTAATGAAAAACTGTTTTTT. Amino acids: CASRGQGRFNEKLFF. The V call is TRBV6-1, the J call TRBJ1-4; 9 nucleotides agree with TRBD1. V shed 6 bases and J 4 bases; nucleotides not matched to a gene: 6. The CDR3 is 15 amino acids. Per the germline V gene, CDR1 is MNHNS and CDR2 is SASEGT.

The CDR3 is CASSSRTGSTKTQYF. The CDR3 DNA follows: TGTGCCAGCAGCTCAAGGACAGGGAGTACGAAGACCCAGTACTTC. The V gene is TRBV7-6, the J gene TRBJ2-5; TRBD1 agrees at 8 bases. Germline V gene lookup returns CDR1 SGHVS and CDR2 FNYEAQ. This CDR3 region has 15 residues. With V trimmed by 4 bases and J by 6 bases, 10 bases remained unmatched.

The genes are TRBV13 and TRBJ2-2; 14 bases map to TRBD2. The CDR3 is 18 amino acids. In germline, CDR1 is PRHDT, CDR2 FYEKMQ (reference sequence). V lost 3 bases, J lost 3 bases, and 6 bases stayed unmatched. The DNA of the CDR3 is TGTGCCAGCAGCTTCAAAGGGACTAGCGGGAGCTACACCGGGGAGCTGTTTTTT. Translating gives CASSFKGTSGSYTGELFF.

Here the CDR3 reads CASSGTVLAKNIQYF. In DNA, the CDR3 is TGTGCCTCTTCGGGGACAGTCCTAGCCAAAAACATTCAGTACTTC. The rearrangement links TRBV30 to TRBJ2-4; 7 nucleotides align to TRBD1. CDR3 size: 15 residues. Germline V gene lookup returns CDR1 GTSNPN and CDR2 SVGIG (reference sequence). The J segment lost 0 bases and the V segment lost 7 bases, leaving 9 bases of the junction unmatched.

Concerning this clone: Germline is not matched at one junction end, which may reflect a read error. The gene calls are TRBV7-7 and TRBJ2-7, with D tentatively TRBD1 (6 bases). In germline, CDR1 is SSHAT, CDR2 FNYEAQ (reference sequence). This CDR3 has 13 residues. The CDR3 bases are TGTGCTAGCAGCTTAAGCTCAGGGGCCGAGCAGTACTTC. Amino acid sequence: CASSLSSGAEQYF.

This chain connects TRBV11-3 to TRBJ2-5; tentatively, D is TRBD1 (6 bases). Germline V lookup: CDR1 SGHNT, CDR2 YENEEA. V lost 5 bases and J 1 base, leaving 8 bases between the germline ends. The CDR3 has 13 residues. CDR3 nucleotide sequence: TGTGCCAGCAGCCGGACAGCCCAAGAGACCCAGTACTTC. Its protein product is CASSRTAQETQYF.

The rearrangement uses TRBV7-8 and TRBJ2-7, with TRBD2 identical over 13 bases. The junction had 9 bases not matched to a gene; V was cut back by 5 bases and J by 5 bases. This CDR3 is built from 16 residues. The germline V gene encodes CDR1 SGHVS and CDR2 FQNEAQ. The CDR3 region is CASSPGLAGVVNEQYF. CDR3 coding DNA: TGTGCCAGCAGCCCAGGACTAGCGGGAGTGGTTAACGAGCAGTACTTC. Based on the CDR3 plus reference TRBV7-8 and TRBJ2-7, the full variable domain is GAGVSQSPRYKVAKRGQDVALRCDPISGHVSLFWYQQALGQGPEFLTYFQNEAQLDKSGLPSDRFFAERPEGSVSTLKIQRTQQEDSAVYLCASSPGLAGVVNEQYFGPGTRLTVT.

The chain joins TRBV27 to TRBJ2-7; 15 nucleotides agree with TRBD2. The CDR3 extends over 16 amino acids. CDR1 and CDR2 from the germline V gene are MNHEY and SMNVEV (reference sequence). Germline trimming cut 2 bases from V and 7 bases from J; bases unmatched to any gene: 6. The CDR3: CASSLREGTSGREQYF. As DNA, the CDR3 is TGTGCCAGCAGTTTAAGGGAAGGGACTAGCGGGAGGGAGCAGTACTTC.

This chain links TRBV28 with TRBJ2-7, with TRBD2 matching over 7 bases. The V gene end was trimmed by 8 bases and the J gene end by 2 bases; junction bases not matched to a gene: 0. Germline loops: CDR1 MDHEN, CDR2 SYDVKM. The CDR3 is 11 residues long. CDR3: CASGGAYEQYF. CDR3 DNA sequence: TGTGCCAGCGGGGGGGCCTACGAGCAGTACTTC.

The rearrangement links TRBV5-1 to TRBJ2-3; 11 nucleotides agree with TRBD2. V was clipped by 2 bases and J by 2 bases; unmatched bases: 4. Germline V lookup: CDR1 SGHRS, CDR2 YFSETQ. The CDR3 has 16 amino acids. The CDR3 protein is CASSFTSGGITDTQYF. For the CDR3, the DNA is TGCGCCAGCAGCTTTACTAGCGGGGGAATCACAGATACGCAGTATTTT.

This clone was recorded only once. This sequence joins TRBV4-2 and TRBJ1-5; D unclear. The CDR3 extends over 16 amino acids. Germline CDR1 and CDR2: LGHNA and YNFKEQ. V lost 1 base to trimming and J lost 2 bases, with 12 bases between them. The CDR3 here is CASSQGSGRRNQPQHF. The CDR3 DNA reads TGTGCCAGCAGCCAAGGGTCTGGCAGGCGCAATCAGCCCCAGCATTTT.

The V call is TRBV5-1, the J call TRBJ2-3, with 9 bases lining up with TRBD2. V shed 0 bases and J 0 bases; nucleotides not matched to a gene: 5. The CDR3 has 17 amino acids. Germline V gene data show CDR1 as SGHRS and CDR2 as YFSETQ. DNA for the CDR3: TGCGCCAGCAGCTTGGCCAGCGGGGGGCGGAGCACAGATACGCAGTATTTT. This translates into CASSLASGGRSTDTQYF.

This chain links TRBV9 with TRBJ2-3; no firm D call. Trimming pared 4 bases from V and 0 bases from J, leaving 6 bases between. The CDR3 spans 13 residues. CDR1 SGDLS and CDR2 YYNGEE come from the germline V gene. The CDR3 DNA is TGTGCCAGCAGCCTTTCTAGCACAGATACGCAGTATTTT. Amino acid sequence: CASSLSSTDTQYF.

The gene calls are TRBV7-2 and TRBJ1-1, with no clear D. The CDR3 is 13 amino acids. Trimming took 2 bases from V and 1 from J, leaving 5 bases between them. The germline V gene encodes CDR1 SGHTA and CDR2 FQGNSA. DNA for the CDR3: TGTGCCAGCAGCTTAATCGGGAACACTGAAGCTTTCTTT. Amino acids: CASSLIGNTEAFF.

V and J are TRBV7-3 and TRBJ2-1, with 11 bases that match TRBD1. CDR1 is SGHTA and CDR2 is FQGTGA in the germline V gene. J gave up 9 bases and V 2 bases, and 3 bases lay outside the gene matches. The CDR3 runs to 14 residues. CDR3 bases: TGTGCCAGCAGCTTAGGACAGGGGGCTTCTGAGCAGTTCTTC. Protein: CASSLGQGASEQFF.

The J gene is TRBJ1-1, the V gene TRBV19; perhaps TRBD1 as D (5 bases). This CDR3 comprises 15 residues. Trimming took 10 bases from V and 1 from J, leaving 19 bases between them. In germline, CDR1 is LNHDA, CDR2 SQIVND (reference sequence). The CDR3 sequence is CATQHPGGKNTEAFF. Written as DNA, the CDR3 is TGTGCCACACAACACCCGGGGGGAAAGAACACTGAAGCTTTCTTT.

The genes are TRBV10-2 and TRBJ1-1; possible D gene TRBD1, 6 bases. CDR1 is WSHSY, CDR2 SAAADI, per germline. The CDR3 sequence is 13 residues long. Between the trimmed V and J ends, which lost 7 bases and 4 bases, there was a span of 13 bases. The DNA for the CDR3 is TGCGCCAGCAACAGGGCTTCCGCCACTGAAGCTTTCTTT. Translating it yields CASNRASATEAFF.

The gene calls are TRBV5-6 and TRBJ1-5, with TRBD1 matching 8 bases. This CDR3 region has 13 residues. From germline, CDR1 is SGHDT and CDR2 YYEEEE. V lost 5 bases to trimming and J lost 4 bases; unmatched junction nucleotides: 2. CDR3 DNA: TGTGCCAGCAGTGGACAGGGTAATCAGCCCCAGCATTTT. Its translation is CASSGQGNQPQHF.